These 14 T cell receptor beta chains originate from one sample sequenced in a study of cytomegalovirus exposure and HLA in healthy donors. The primer mix had 60 Vbeta and 13 Jbeta primers. Repertoires were generated with immunoSEQ multiplex PCR, while TCRdb's copy carries only in-frame clones and drops some. The sample has fewer than 200,000 clones; roughly 78% are singletons. The specimen sequenced was PBMCs. The receptors were sampled from a boy between 5 and 17 years old in good health and CMV-seronegative.

This chain links TRBV6-1 with TRBJ2-3, with TRBD1 matching over 9 bases. CDR1 and CDR2 from the germline V gene are MNHNS and SASEGT. The CDR3 has 12 residues. Trimming removed 7 bases from V and 6 bases from J; junction bases left unmatched: 2. In DNA, the CDR3 is TGTGCCAGCACCGGGACAGGGGATACGCAGTATTTT. Protein sequence: CASTGTGDTQYF.

The chain is built from TRBV5-6 and TRBJ2-1, with TRBD1 as a possible D gene (6 bases). Germline CDR1 and CDR2: SGHDT and YYEEEE. The V and J ends lost 3 bases and 4 bases respectively, with 8 bases between them. The CDR3 length is 13 residues. As DNA, the CDR3 is TGTGCCAGCAGCTCTACAGGGTACAATGAGCAGTTCTTC. Translating gives CASSSTGYNEQFF.

This chain joins TRBV5-1 and TRBJ2-6, with D perhaps matching TRBD2 (6 bases). The CDR3 loop spans 18 amino acids. V was cut by 3 bases and J by 5 bases, with 21 bases left in between. CDR1 and CDR2 (germline): SGHRS, YFSETQ. CDR3 DNA sequence: TGCGCCAGCAGCTCGGCCCGGACGGGGACTCTCTGGGCCAACGTCCTGACTTTC. Translated: CASSSARTGTLWANVLTF.

This chain connects TRBV7-9 to TRBJ2-2, with 12 nucleotides matching TRBD2. Germline V gene sequence: CDR1 SEHNR, CDR2 FQNEAQ (reference sequence). The CDR3 has 17 residues. After removal of 4 bases from V and 7 bases from J, the junction contained 10 bases not matched to a gene. The CDR3 loop reads CASSSRLAGVKSGELFF. CDR3 DNA sequence: TGTGCCAGCAGCTCCCGACTAGCGGGAGTTAAGAGCGGGGAGCTGTTTTTT.

The chain combines TRBV15 with TRBJ2-1; possibly TRBD2 for D (5 bases). The CDR3 contains 15 residues. Germline CDR1 and CDR2: LNHNV and YYDKDF (reference sequence). V lost 0 bases and J 3 bases, leaving 9 bases between the germline ends. In DNA form, the CDR3 reads TGTGCCACCAGCAGAGAGGGGAGCAGCTACAATGAGCAGTTCTTC. Translated: CATSREGSSYNEQFF.

This clone was counted only a few times. J is TRBJ2-5 and V is TRBV19, with 7 positions matching TRBD1. The trim removed 6 bases at V and 3 bases at J, leaving 10 bases unmatched. The CDR3 is made up of 15 amino acids. Germline V lookup: CDR1 LNHDA, CDR2 SQIVND (reference sequence). CDR3 nucleotides: TGTGCCAGTAGGACAACCGGGACAGAAAAAGAGACCCAGTACTTC. As protein: CASRTTGTEKETQYF.

The chain employs TRBV18 and TRBJ1-1; D is ambiguous. Germline CDR1 and CDR2: KGHSH and LQKENI. V was pared by 6 bases and J by 10 bases, with 15 bases between. CDR3 length: 12 residues. Here the CDR3 reads CASSREREGAFF. In nucleotides, the CDR3 is TGTGCCAGCTCCCGCGAACGGGAGGGAGCTTTCTTT.

This chain connects TRBV7-3 to TRBJ2-5, with TRBD2 matching 7 bases. V lost 2 bases to trimming and J lost 3 bases; unmatched junction nucleotides: 6. There are 15 residues in the CDR3. The germline V gene has CDR1 SGHTA and CDR2 FQGTGA. The CDR3 DNA is TGTGCCAGCAGCTTACAGGCGGGGGAAGAAGAGACCCAGTACTTC. Translation: CASSLQAGEEETQYF.

The chain uses TRBV5-1 and TRBJ2-7, with D possibly TRBD2 on 8 matching bases. The CDR3 consists of 14 residues. CDR1 and CDR2 from the germline V gene are SGHRS and YFSETQ. V lost 7 bases and J lost 6, with 20 bases in between. CDR3: CASRGGTVSLEQYF. DNA of the CDR3: TGCGCCAGCCGGGGGGGGACAGTGAGTCTCGAGCAGTACTTC.

The gene calls are TRBV10-3 and TRBJ1-2; 11 positions match TRBD1. The CDR3 length is 15 residues. Per germline, CDR1 ENHRY and CDR2 SYGVKD. V was clipped by 0 bases and J by 9 bases; unmatched bases: 6. The CDR3 loop is CAISESGQGVDSYTF. In nucleotides, the CDR3 is TGTGCCATCAGTGAGTCGGGACAGGGGGTCGATAGCTACACCTTC.

The chain joins TRBV6-6 to TRBJ2-3; 10 bases are shared with TRBD1. Germline trimming cut 2 bases from V and 4 bases from J; bases unmatched to any gene: 3. CDR1 and CDR2 from the germline V gene are MNHNY and SVGAGI (reference sequence). The CDR3 covers 15 residues. CDR3 amino acids: CASSYATGGPDTQYF. In DNA, the CDR3 is TGTGCCAGCAGTTACGCGACAGGGGGCCCAGATACGCAGTATTTT.

The V gene is TRBV14, the J gene TRBJ2-3; D not resolved. Germline values: CDR1 SGHDN, CDR2 FVKESK. Trimming pared 3 bases from V and 6 bases from J, leaving 19 bases between. The length of the CDR3 is 16 residues. The DNA of the CDR3 is TGTGCCAGCAGCCACGGAGTGACCCCCGGCCAGGATACGCAGTATTTT. Its protein is CASSHGVTPGQDTQYF. Variable domain in full (rest from reference TRBV14 and TRBJ2-3): EAGVTQFPSHSVIEKGQTVTLRCDPISGHDNLYWYRRVMGKEIKFLLHFVKESKQDESGMPNNRFLAERTGGTYSTLKVQPAELEDSGVYFCASSHGVTPGQDTQYFGPGTRLTVL.

The chain combines TRBV9 with TRBJ2-3; 7 positions match TRBD2. The germline CDR1 and CDR2 sequences are SGDLS and YYNGEE. The V segment lost 0 bases and the J segment 2 bases; nucleotides outside the gene matches: 9. The CDR3 spans 17 residues. The CDR3: CASSVALAEGPTDTQYF. The CDR3 nucleotides are TGTGCCAGCAGCGTAGCTCTAGCGGAGGGACCCACAGATACGCAGTATTTT.

The chain links TRBV4-1 to TRBJ1-1; 8 nucleotides line up with TRBD1. In germline, CDR1 is MGHRA, CDR2 YSYEKL. J lost 5 bases, V lost 2 bases, and 7 bases had no gene match. This CDR3 region has 15 residues. CDR3 nucleotides: TGCGCCAGCAGCCAACCTCAGGGGGCCGGAACTGAAGCTTTCTTT. Translation gives CASSQPQGAGTEAFF.